Listed below are T cell receptor beta chains from one sample, sequenced in a study of blood T cell repertoires in COVID-19. Produced via immunoSEQ multiplex PCR; TCRdb's table is partial and in-frame only. In the table there are about 120,000 clones, roughly 88% of which are singletons. Input material: peripheral blood. Receptors were obtained from a woman between 50 and 59 years old with active or convalescent COVID-19. Each CDR3 is given with its conserved first and last residue. Each record gives: V gene, J gene, D gene, clone size, CDR3 DNA, CDR3 protein. The D gene is left open where the match is weak. Size is omitted from some rows. Given values are once, few, many or a class for expanded clones.

>TRBV6-5|TRBJ2-7|TRBD1|once
TGTGCCAGCAGTACCACAGGGGCCTACGAGCAGTACTTC
CASSTTGAYEQYF
>TRBV9|TRBJ1-3|NA|NA
TGTGCCAGCAGCGTACACACAGGCTCTGGAAACACCATATATTTT
CASSVHTGSGNTIYF
>TRBV7-2|TRBJ2-7|TRBD2|NA
TGTGCCAGCAGCTTCACTAGCGGGAGGGCCTTTTACGAGCAGTACTTC
CASSFTSGRAFYEQYF
>TRBV28|TRBJ1-2|NA|NA
TGTGCCAGCAGGACGCTGGGACAACACCCCTATGGCTACACCTTC
CASRTLGQHPYGYTF
>TRBV4-3|TRBJ1-2|NA|NA
TGCGCCAGCAGCCAAGAACCGGGTCTGCGAGGCTACACCTTC
CASSQEPGLRGYTF
>TRBV24-1|TRBJ2-3|NA|NA
TGTGCCACCAGTGATTCATGGGGGGTGACAGATACGCAGTATTTT
CATSDSWGVTDTQYF
>TRBV28|TRBJ1-6|NA|NA
TGTGCCAGCAGTTGGTGGGGAGAGAATTCACCCCTCCACTTT
CASSWWGENSPLHF
>TRBV2|TRBJ1-4|TRBD1|NA
TGTGCCAGCAAGGGACAGGGGCCTTTAAAACTGTTTTTT
CASKGQGPLKLFF
>TRBV19|TRBJ2-4|TRBD1|NA
TGTGCCAGTAGTGGGACAGGAGGGGACATTCAGTACTTC
CASSGTGGDIQYF
>TRBV27|TRBJ2-7|TRBD2|NA
TGTGCCAGCAGTCCGGGGACTAGAAGCTCCTACGAGCAGTACTTC
CASSPGTRSSYEQYF
>TRBV19|TRBJ2-1|TRBD2|NA
TGTGCCAGTATTGCTAGCGGGAGGGGTTCCTACAATGAGCAGTTCTTC
CASIASGRGSYNEQFF
>TRBV4-1|TRBJ1-2|NA|few
TGCGCCAGCAGCCATTCAGGGTCTAACTATGGCTACACCTTC
CASSHSGSNYGYTF
>TRBV7-6|TRBJ2-4|TRBD1|NA
TGTGCCAGCAGCTTAGAAAGGGACAGGGGAAACATTCAGTACTTC
CASSLERDRGNIQYF
>TRBV5-4|TRBJ2-5|NA|NA
TGTGCCAGCAGCTTAGCAGGGGTCGGGGAGACCCAGTACTTC
CASSLAGVGETQYF
>TRBV11-2|TRBJ2-7|NA|NA
TGTGCCAGCAGCTTACTGGGGCACGAGCAGTACTTC
CASSLLGHEQYF
>TRBV10-3|TRBJ2-7|TRBD2|NA
TGTGCCATCAGTGCCGTGGCGGGAGGGGGCTCCTACGAGCAGTACTTC
CAISAVAGGGSYEQYF
>TRBV11-3|TRBJ2-1|TRBD2|NA
TGTGCCAGCAGCTTAATTGGTAGCGGGAGGATCAATGAGCAGTTCTTC
CASSLIGSGRINEQFF
>TRBV7-2|TRBJ2-3|TRBD2|NA
TGTGCCAGCAGCCCATTTCGTAGCGGGGGCACAGATACGCAGTATTTT
CASSPFRSGGTDTQYF
>TRBV18|TRBJ1-2|NA|NA
TGTGCCAGCTCACTTCTCTGGGGCGAGAGATCTACTAACTATGGCTACACCTTC
CASSLLWGERSTNYGYTF
>TRBV29-1|TRBJ1-5|NA|NA
TGCAGCGCTTCAAACCAGGGAGGCGGCAATCAGCCCCAGCATTTT
CSASNQGGGNQPQHF
>TRBV3-1/TRBV3-2|TRBJ2-3|NA|NA
TGTGCCAGCAGCCAAGCTCCCGGTACGCAGTATTTT
CASSQAPGTQYF
>TRBV6-1|TRBJ2-1|NA|NA
TGTGCCAGCAGTGTATATACAGGGAGCTCCTACAATGAGCAGTTCTTC
CASSVYTGSSYNEQFF
>TRBV14|TRBJ2-1|TRBD2|few
TGTGCCAGCAGCCAAGGGGCGGGAGGAAAGCAGTTCTTC
CASSQGAGGKQFF
>TRBV28|TRBJ2-5|TRBD2|once
TGTGCCAGCAGTTTTCCCGGGACTAGTTGGACAGAGACCCAGTACTTC
CASSFPGTSWTETQYF
>TRBV6-5|TRBJ1-6|NA|NA
TGTGCCAGCAGTTCCAAACTTCATTCACCCCTCCACTTT
CASSSKLHSPLHF
>TRBV15|TRBJ2-7|NA|NA
TGTGCCACCAGCAGTAGGCAGGGTAGCGAGCAGTACTTC
CATSSRQGSEQYF
>TRBV5-3|TRBJ2-5|TRBD1|NA
TGTGCCAGAAGCCAAGGACAGGGGCGGGGAGAGACCCAGTACTTC
CARSQGQGRGETQYF
>TRBV7-2|TRBJ1-5|NA|NA
TGTGCCAGCAGCTTACGGGCAGGGGTGGGAAATCAGCCCCAGCATTTT
CASSLRAGVGNQPQHF
>TRBV15|TRBJ1-4|NA|NA
TGTGCCACCAGCAGAGATACGGGGTTTGTAAAACTGTTTTTT
CATSRDTGFVKLFF
>TRBV19|TRBJ1-1|NA|NA
TGTGCCAGTAGTAAAGAGCGGCAGCCTAACACTGAAGCTTTCTTT
CASSKERQPNTEAFF
>TRBV24-1|TRBJ1-5|NA|NA
TGTGCCACCAGTGAAGGGGCGGACAACCAGCCCCAGCATTTT
CATSEGADNQPQHF
>TRBV9|TRBJ2-7|TRBD1|NA
TGTGCCAGCAGCGTAGGGCAGGGGGCGTACGAGCAGTACTTC
CASSVGQGAYEQYF
>TRBV3-1/TRBV3-2|TRBJ1-1|TRBD1|NA
TGTGCCAGCAGCCAACATGGACAGGGATCGAACACTGAAGCTTTCTTT
CASSQHGQGSNTEAFF
>TRBV15|TRBJ1-2|NA|NA
TGTGCCACCAGCAGACCAACGTCTCAGGGGAGCTATGGCTACACCTTC
CATSRPTSQGSYGYTF
>TRBV9|TRBJ1-1|TRBD1|NA
TGTGCCAGCAGCGCACAGCCGGGACAGGACACTGAAGCTTTCTTT
CASSAQPGQDTEAFF
>TRBV14|TRBJ2-7|NA|NA
TGTGCCAGCAGCCAAGACCGGCACAGTTCCTACGAGCAGTACTTC
CASSQDRHSSYEQYF
>TRBV7-7|TRBJ2-1|TRBD2|NA
TGTGCTAGCAGCTTAGCGGCTAGCGGGAGCTTCAAGCAGTTCTTC
CASSLAASGSFKQFF
>TRBV7-6|TRBJ1-6|NA|NA
TGTGCCAGCAGCTTAGGGACAGTCTCCTATAATTCACCCCTCCACTTT
CASSLGTVSYNSPLHF
>TRBV15|TRBJ2-3|TRBD2|NA
TGTGCCACCAGCAGATGGACTAGCGGGGTCACAGATACGCAGTATTTT
CATSRWTSGVTDTQYF
>TRBV6-5|TRBJ2-1|TRBD2|NA
TGTGCCAGCAGCCCAGCGGGAGGCTCCTACAATGAGCAGTTCTTC
CASSPAGGSYNEQFF
>TRBV7-2|TRBJ2-3|NA|NA
TGTGCCAGCAGCTTTGGGGGGGCGGGGAGCACAGATACGCAGTATTTT
CASSFGGAGSTDTQYF
>TRBV27|TRBJ2-7|NA|NA
TGTGCCAGCAGTTTGGTACAGAACTCCTACGAGCAGTACTTC
CASSLVQNSYEQYF
>TRBV7-2|TRBJ2-1|NA|NA
TGTGCCAGCAGCTTAGACAGCTCCTACAATGAGCAGTTCTTC
CASSLDSSYNEQFF
>TRBV6-1|TRBJ1-5|NA|NA
TGTGCCAGCAGTGAAGCGCGCAGCAATCAGCCCCAGCATTTT
CASSEARSNQPQHF
>TRBV6-2/TRBV6-3|TRBJ2-3|NA|NA
TGTGCCAGCAGTTACTCGACGAGGACACCCCGCCCAGACACAGATACGCAGTATTTT
CASSYSTRTPRPDTDTQYF
>TRBV5-1|TRBJ2-2|NA|NA
TGCGCCAGCAGCCCCGACACCGCGAACACCGGGGAGCTGTTTTTT
CASSPDTANTGELFF
>TRBV11-1|TRBJ2-1|NA|NA
TGTGCCAGCAGCCTGGCGGGGCTAGCGCTCAATGAGCAGTTCTTC
CASSLAGLALNEQFF
>TRBV30|TRBJ2-3|NA|NA
TGTGCCTGGAGCAGGGGCGGGAGTGGTACAGATACGCAGTATTTT
CAWSRGGSGTDTQYF
>TRBV4-1|TRBJ2-1|TRBD2|NA
TGCGCCAGCAGCCAGGAAGGACTAGCGGGCAAAAATGAGCAGTTCTTC
CASSQEGLAGKNEQFF
>TRBV6-5|TRBJ2-6|NA|NA
TGTGCCAGCAACCACGGCGGCTCTGGGGCCAACGTCCTGACTTTC
CASNHGGSGANVLTF
>TRBV19|TRBJ1-5|TRBD1|NA
TGTGCCAGCCGTCGACAGGGGGAGTATAGCAATCAGCCCCAGCATTTT
CASRRQGEYSNQPQHF
>TRBV7-3|TRBJ2-1|NA|NA
TGTGCCAGCAGCTCGGACTACCATGAGCAGTTCTTC
CASSSDYHEQFF
>TRBV7-2|TRBJ2-1|TRBD2|NA
TGTGCCAGCAGCTCAAGCGGGAAGGGGAGCAATGAGCAGTTCTTC
CASSSSGKGSNEQFF
>TRBV27|TRBJ2-2|TRBD2|NA
TGTGCCAGCAGGGTAGGACTAGCGGACGGGGAAGGCGGGGAGCTGTTTTTT
CASRVGLADGEGGELFF
>TRBV28|TRBJ1-6|NA|NA
TGTGCCAGACACTATGGACAGCCCAATTCACCCCTCCACTTT
CARHYGQPNSPLHF